The 6 T cell receptor beta chains below all came from one sample that was sequenced in a study of siplizumab effects on memory and regulatory T cells. Produced via immunoSEQ multiplex PCR; TCRdb's table is partial and in-frame only. The data contain roughly 120,000 clones, 90% to 95% of them singletons. Sequencing used non-Treg CD4+ T cells sorted from blood. The receptors stem from a human donor in good health.

The CDR3 coding sequence is TGTGCCATCAGCTTGGGGGGGGGAGAGACCCAGTACTTC. Translating it yields CAISLGGGETQYF. The chain couples TRBV10-3 to TRBJ2-5, with TRBD2 matching 7 bases. With V trimmed by 6 bases and J by 4 bases, 5 bases remained unmatched. Germline loops: CDR1 ENHRY, CDR2 SYGVKD. CDR3 length: 13 residues.

The chain is built from TRBV6-5 and TRBJ2-7, with D tentatively TRBD1 (5 bases). Per the germline V gene, CDR1 is MNHEY and CDR2 is SVGAGI. This CDR3 has 15 residues. The V end lost 2 bases, the J end lost 0 bases, and 11 bases lay between the germline ends. CDR3 protein: CASSYDSRHSYEQYF. As DNA, the CDR3 is TGTGCCAGCAGTTACGACAGCCGTCACTCCTACGAGCAGTACTTC.

J is TRBJ1-2 and V is TRBV5-1; D unclear. Trimming removed 1 base from V and 0 bases from J, with 7 bases in between. This CDR3 is 14 amino acids long. The germline V gene encodes CDR1 SGHRS and CDR2 YFSETQ. CDR3 sequence reads: CASSLTTTNYGYTF. In nucleotides, the CDR3 is TGCGCCAGCAGCTTGACGACAACTAACTATGGCTACACCTTC.

The chain employs TRBV19 and TRBJ1-2; 9 bases align to TRBD1. The V gene's germline CDR1 is LNHDA and CDR2 SQIVND (reference sequence). This CDR3 is built from 15 residues. With V trimmed by 10 bases and J by 8 bases, 17 bases remained unmatched. Written as DNA, the CDR3 is TGTGCCACCTTCAACCCGGGACAGGGACCTCAAGGCTACACCTTC. It specifies CATFNPGQGPQGYTF.

CDR3 in DNA: TGTGCCAGCAGCCGTACGGGTGAGCAGTTCTTC. Protein product: CASSRTGEQFF. The V gene is TRBV25-1, the J gene TRBJ2-1, with D hard to call. There are 11 residues in the CDR3. V was clipped by 6 bases and J by 9 bases, with 9 bases between them. In germline, CDR1 is MGHDK, CDR2 SYGVNS.

This chain links TRBV5-6 with TRBJ1-3; no clear D. The CDR3 contains 15 residues. Germline lookup yields CDR1 SGHDT and CDR2 YYEEEE. The V end lost 2 bases, the J end lost 3 bases, and 12 bases lay between the germline ends. DNA for the CDR3: TGTGCCAGCAGCTTATCGGCAGTCGGTGGAAACACCATATATTTT. Translation gives CASSLSAVGGNTIYF.